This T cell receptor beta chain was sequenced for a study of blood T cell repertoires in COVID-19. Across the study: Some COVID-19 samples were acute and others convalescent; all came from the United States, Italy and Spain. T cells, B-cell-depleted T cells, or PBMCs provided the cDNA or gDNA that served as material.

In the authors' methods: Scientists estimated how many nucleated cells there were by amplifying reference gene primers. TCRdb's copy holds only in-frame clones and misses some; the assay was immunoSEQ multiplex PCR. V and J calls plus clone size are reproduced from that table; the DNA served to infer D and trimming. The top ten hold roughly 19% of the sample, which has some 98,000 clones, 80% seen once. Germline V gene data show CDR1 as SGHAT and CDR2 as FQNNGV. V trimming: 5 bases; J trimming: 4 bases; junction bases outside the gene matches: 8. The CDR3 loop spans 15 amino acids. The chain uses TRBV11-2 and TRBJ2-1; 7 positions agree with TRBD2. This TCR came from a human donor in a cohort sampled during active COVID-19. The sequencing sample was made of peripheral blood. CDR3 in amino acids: CASSQAGLSYNEQFF. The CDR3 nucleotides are TGTGCCAGCAGCCAAGCGGGATTGTCATACAATGAGCAGTTCTTC.